The clone carrying this T cell receptor beta chain came up a few times. Per the authors' pipeline: The assay estimated nucleated cells by amplifying reference gene primers. Clones were read by immunoSEQ multiplex PCR, and TCRdb kept only the in-frame ones, dropping some. V and J calls and clone size are as listed in that table; D and trimming were resolved from the DNA. The top ten clones hold just under 7.5% of a sample with around 240,000 clones, 65% to 90% of them seen once. This record belongs to a study of blood T cell repertoires in COVID-19. Study details: COVID-19 samples, acute and convalescent, were from the United States, Italy and Spain.

The V and J ends lost 7 bases and 8 bases, in that order; junction bases with no gene match: 11. CDR1 is LNHDA and CDR2 is SQIVND in the germline V gene (reference sequence). CDR3 length: 14 amino acids. This receptor was identified in a woman between 45 and 60 years old with acute or convalescent COVID-19. Material: peripheral blood. The chain uses TRBV19 and TRBJ1-5; 7 nucleotides line up with TRBD1. CDR3: CASNPRQGREPQHF. In nucleotides, the CDR3 is TGTGCCAGTAACCCTAGACAGGGTAGGGAGCCCCAGCATTTT. Complete variable domain (other parts from reference TRBV19 and TRBJ1-5): DGGITQSPKYLFRKEGQNVTLSCEQNLNHDAMYWYRQDPGQGLRLIYYSQIVNDFQKGDIAEGYSVSREKKESFPLTVTSAQKNPTAFYLCASNPRQGREPQHFGDGTRLSIL.